The 27 T cell receptor beta chains below come from one sample, sequenced in a study of lymphopenia after photon versus proton radiotherapy. Sequenced by immunoSEQ multiplex PCR; TCRdb stores in-frame clones only, minus some. The sample includes about 33,000 clones, under 90% seen only once; the top ten take approximately 6.2%. Source: peripheral blood, taken from a patient treated with photon-based radiotherapy. Receptor source: a woman aged 45-59 years with pancreatic cancer.

The rearrangement links TRBV7-9 to TRBJ1-1, with a tentative D call TRBD1 (5 bases). Germline V gene lookup returns CDR1 SEHNR and CDR2 FQNEAQ (reference sequence). V dropped 2 bases and J dropped 1 base, with 23 bases sitting between them. This CDR3 comprises 19 residues. CDR3 coding DNA: TGTGCCAGCAGCTTAACCCCCGCTGGGACCCTTGGGAGGAACACTGAAGCTTTCTTT. This gives the protein CASSLTPAGTLGRNTEAFF.

The chain couples TRBV7-2 to TRBJ2-5; D uncertain. Trimming removed 2 bases at V and 4 bases at J, with 8 bases between. There are 13 residues in the CDR3. Germline-derived CDR1 and CDR2 are SGHTA and FQGNSA. CDR3 region: CASSLQSGETQYF. CDR3 nucleotide sequence: TGTGCCAGCAGCTTACAATCGGGAGAGACCCAGTACTTC.

The rearrangement links TRBV5-4 to TRBJ2-5; 9 bases map to TRBD2. This CDR3 has 14 residues. With 3 bases clipped from V and 4 bases from J, the junction kept 4 bases outside the gene matches. Germline V gives CDR1 SGHNT, CDR2 YYREEE (reference sequence). The CDR3 region has the DNA TGTGCCAGCAGCTCGGGACTAGCTAGAGAGACCCAGTACTTC. Its protein is CASSSGLARETQYF.

This chain links TRBV7-9 with TRBJ2-1, with 11 nucleotides matching TRBD2. The V segment lost 1 base and the J segment 8 bases; nucleotides outside the gene matches: 7. CDR3 length equals 16 residues. CDR1 and CDR2 (germline): SEHNR, FQNEAQ (reference sequence). The CDR3 loop is CASSLGASGRRDEQFF. The CDR3 coding sequence is TGTGCCAGCAGCTTAGGTGCTAGCGGGAGGAGGGATGAGCAGTTCTTC.

The genes are TRBV30 and TRBJ1-1; 9 nucleotides agree with TRBD1. The CDR3 extends over 13 amino acids. The germline gives CDR1 GTSNPN, CDR2 SVGIG (reference sequence). Losses at the gene ends were 6 bases for V and 7 bases for J; bases not matched to a gene: 9. The CDR3 nucleotides are TGTGCCTGTCCCGGACAGGGGTCTATTGAAGCTTTCTTT. It is translated as CACPGQGSIEAFF. Combining the CDR3 with reference TRBV30 and TRBJ1-1 gives the whole variable domain SQTIHQWPATLVQPVGSPLSLECTVEGTSNPNLYWYRQAAGRGLQLLFYSVGIGQISSEVPQNLSASRPQDRQFILSSKKLLLSDSGFYLCACPGQGSIEAFFGQGTRLTVV.

V usage is TRBV13 and J usage is TRBJ2-7; 8 bases align to TRBD1. The CDR3 extends over 14 amino acids. Germline loops: CDR1 PRHDT, CDR2 FYEKMQ (reference sequence). The V gene end was trimmed by 5 bases and the J gene end by 5 bases; junction bases not matched to a gene: 8. The CDR3 here is CASSRRQGSNEQYF. The CDR3 DNA reads as TGTGCCAGCAGCCGTCGACAGGGGAGCAACGAGCAGTACTTC.

The chain is built from TRBV7-8 and TRBJ2-5, with TRBD1 matching 8 bases. The CDR3 loop spans 14 amino acids. CDR1 and CDR2 (germline): SGHVS, FQNEAQ. After removal of 5 bases from V and 4 bases from J, the junction contained 6 bases not matched to a gene. The CDR3 sequence: CASSRRTGTETQYF. DNA for the CDR3: TGTGCCAGCAGCCGGCGGACAGGGACAGAGACCCAGTACTTC.

This clone has just one count. This CDR3 is CASSVTGQETQYF. CDR3 coding DNA: TGTGCCAGTAGTGTAACGGGGCAAGAGACCCAGTACTTC. The chain couples TRBV19 to TRBJ2-5, with a possible D match to TRBD2 (5 bases). Germline CDR1 LNHDA, CDR2 SQIVND (reference sequence). V gave up 5 bases and J gave up 2 bases, with 9 bases separating them. The CDR3 runs 13 residues. Combining the CDR3 with reference TRBV19 and TRBJ2-5 gives the whole variable domain DGGITQSPKYLFRKEGQNVTLSCEQNLNHDAMYWYRQDPGQGLRLIYYSQIVNDFQKGDIAEGYSVSREKKESFPLTVTSAQKNPTAFYLCASSVTGQETQYFGPGTRLLVL.

The chain is built from TRBV2 and TRBJ2-1; 14 bases agree with TRBD2. The germline V gene has CDR1 SNHLY and CDR2 FYNNEI. This CDR3 region has 17 residues. V shed 5 bases, J shed 3 bases, and the junction held 6 bases outside the gene matches. In DNA form, the CDR3 reads TGTGCCAGCAGTCCACGACTAGCGGGGGGGTTCTACAATGAGCAGTTCTTC. Amino acid sequence: CASSPRLAGGFYNEQFF.

The chain couples TRBV7-2 to TRBJ2-2; D is ambiguous. V was trimmed by 6 bases and J by 3 bases, leaving 5 bases between them. The germline gives CDR1 SGHTA, CDR2 FQGNSA. The CDR3 loop spans 12 amino acids. The CDR3 sequence: CASRPDTGELFF. In DNA form, the CDR3 reads TGTGCCAGCAGACCGGACACCGGGGAGCTGTTTTTT.

V gene TRBV30 combines with J gene TRBJ2-3; no clear D gene. CDR3 length equals 15 residues. Deletions cut 2 bases from V and 7 bases from J, with 19 bases between. CDR1 is GTSNPN, CDR2 SVGIG, per germline (reference sequence). CDR3 DNA: TGTGCCTGGAGTCGACCCCTGAAGGACGGGCATACGCAGTATTTT. Translated, it gives CAWSRPLKDGHTQYF.

The chain has TRBV19 and TRBJ2-5; perhaps TRBD2 as D (5 bases). This CDR3 has 16 amino acids. V lost 5 bases to trimming and J lost 2 bases, with 18 bases between them. CDR1 and CDR2 from the germline V gene are LNHDA and SQIVND (reference sequence). The DNA for the CDR3 is TGTGCCAGTAGTGGGCCCTCGGGGTGGGGTCAAGAGACCCAGTACTTC. Its protein product is CASSGPSGWGQETQYF.

The J gene is TRBJ2-7, the V gene TRBV18; D is possibly TRBD2 (5 bases). Germline CDR1 reads KGHSH; CDR2 reads LQKENI. This CDR3 contains 14 residues. V gave up 6 bases and J gave up 3 bases, with 15 bases separating them. DNA of the CDR3: TGTGCCAGCTCGCGGACTGGCATACTCTACGAGCAGTACTTC. It specifies CASSRTGILYEQYF.

This clone was seen only once. The rearrangement uses TRBV10-2 and TRBJ2-3; TRBD1 is a possible D gene (6 bases). The length of the CDR3 is 13 residues. With 4 bases removed from V and 4 bases from J, the gap between germline ends came to 9 bases. CDR1 is WSHSY, CDR2 SAAADI, per germline. CDR3 loop: CASSGTGPDTQYF. Written as DNA, the CDR3 is TGCGCCAGCAGTGGAACAGGGCCAGATACGCAGTATTTT.

This clone was counted once. The rearrangement links TRBV19 to TRBJ2-1; a possible D gene is TRBD2 (6 bases). The CDR3 consists of 14 residues. Germline V lookup: CDR1 LNHDA, CDR2 SQIVND (reference sequence). Between the trimmed V and J ends, which lost 8 bases and 1 base, there was a span of 12 bases. CDR3 residues: CASQLANSYNEQFF. CDR3 coding DNA: TGTGCCAGTCAACTAGCAAATTCCTACAATGAGCAGTTCTTC.

V is TRBV19 and J is TRBJ2-1; 14 bases fit TRBD2. V dropped 5 bases and J dropped 6; count of bases not matched to a gene: 9. Germline V lookup: CDR1 LNHDA, CDR2 SQIVND (reference sequence). The CDR3 sequence is 17 residues long. The CDR3 coding sequence is TGTGCCAGTAGTCCCAGACTAGCGGGAGGGAGCGTCAATGAGCAGTTCTTC. This sequence encodes CASSPRLAGGSVNEQFF.

The rearrangement joins TRBV6-5 to TRBJ1-3; TRBD1 agrees at 7 bases. The ends lost 4 bases at V and 0 bases at J; junction bases unmatched: 6. The CDR3 runs 16 residues. The germline gives CDR1 MNHEY, CDR2 SVGAGI. In nucleotides, the CDR3 is TGTGCCAGCAGTTTAACGGGACAGAGCTCTGGAAACACCATATATTTT. This translates into CASSLTGQSSGNTIYF.

The chain employs TRBV10-2 and TRBJ1-1; TRBD1 matches 8 bases. The CDR3 length is 14 residues. Per the germline V gene, CDR1 is WSHSY and CDR2 is SAAADI. The ends lost 7 bases at V and 1 base at J; junction bases unmatched: 5. CDR3 region: CASIPTGENTEAFF. DNA of the CDR3: TGCGCCAGCATCCCGACAGGGGAGAACACTGAAGCTTTCTTT.

This clone was seen only a few times. J is TRBJ2-1 and V is TRBV7-9, with 9 bases identical to TRBD2. This CDR3 is 16 amino acids long. Germline CDR1 reads SEHNR; CDR2 reads FQNEAQ (reference sequence). Trimming cost V 2 bases and J 5 bases; bases outside gene matches: 7. The CDR3 sequence: CASSLRASGKDNEQFF. As DNA, the CDR3 is TGTGCCAGCAGCTTAAGGGCTAGCGGGAAAGACAATGAGCAGTTCTTC.

This clone was observed a few times. This chain uses TRBV4-2 with TRBJ1-5, with D maybe TRBD1 (5 bases). From germline, CDR1 is LGHNA and CDR2 YNFKEQ. The CDR3 sequence is 14 residues long. V lost 0 bases and J lost 5, with 8 bases in between. CDR3 loop: CASSQDQGDQPQHF. The CDR3 region has the DNA TGTGCCAGCAGCCAAGATCAGGGAGATCAGCCCCAGCATTTT.

This clone has just a few counts. The chain has TRBV6-5 and TRBJ1-1; D may be TRBD1 (5 bases). The CDR3 runs 11 residues. Germline V lookup: CDR1 MNHEY, CDR2 SVGAGI. Trimming removed 6 bases at V and 11 bases at J, with 13 bases between. The CDR3 loop is CASSLGGWAFF. CDR3 nucleotides: TGTGCCAGCAGCCTGGGGGGATGGGCTTTCTTT.

CDR3 DNA sequence: TGTGCCAGCCGGAGGGGTCCCACGACCGGGGAGCTGTTTTTT. Protein: CASRRGPTTGELFF. This chain uses TRBV28 with TRBJ2-2; D might be TRBD2 (6 bases). The CDR3 extends over 14 amino acids. Trimming pared 8 bases from V and 5 bases from J, leaving 15 bases between. The germline gives CDR1 MDHEN, CDR2 SYDVKM.

This clone was observed once. The V call is TRBV30, the J call TRBJ1-6; perhaps TRBD1 as D (6 bases). Germline V gives CDR1 GTSNPN, CDR2 SVGIG (reference sequence). CDR3 length: 14 residues. Deletions cut 1 base from V and 9 bases from J, with 13 bases between. The CDR3 protein is CAWSAPSRGSPLHF. In nucleotides, the CDR3 is TGTGCCTGGAGTGCCCCCTCCAGGGGTTCACCCCTCCACTTT.

V and J are TRBV6-5 and TRBJ1-1; D is perhaps TRBD1 (6 bases). V dropped 0 bases and J dropped 11 bases, with 16 bases sitting between them. The CDR3 sequence is 14 residues long. The germline gives CDR1 MNHEY, CDR2 SVGAGI. The CDR3 protein is CASSYSNKGTTAFF. The CDR3 nucleotides are TGTGCCAGCAGTTACTCGAATAAGGGGACAACTGCTTTCTTT.

This sequence joins TRBV29-1 and TRBJ1-2; D is undetermined. Germline-derived CDR1 and CDR2 are SQVTM and ANQGSEA. Trimming shortened V by 3 bases and J by 4 bases, and 9 bases separated the two germline ends. This CDR3 region has 12 residues. For the CDR3, the DNA is TGCAGCGTTGAGTGGAAGGGCTATGGCTACACCTTC. This codes for CSVEWKGYGYTF.

This rearrangement joins TRBV18 to TRBJ2-2; maybe TRBD1 (5 bases). The CDR3 consists of 14 residues. V lost 1 base and J lost 7, with 10 bases in between. The V gene's germline CDR1 is KGHSH and CDR2 LQKENI. CDR3 DNA sequence: TGTGCCAGCTCACCACTCCAGGGAAGCGGGGAGCTGTTTTTT. It codes for CASSPLQGSGELFF.

The rearrangement links TRBV5-6 to TRBJ2-4, with unresolved D. This CDR3 is built from 12 residues. Looked up from germline, CDR1 is SGHDT and CDR2 is YYEEEE. The V gene lost 1 base and the J gene lost 3 bases, with 2 bases spanning the gap. CDR3 sequence (DNA): TGTGCCAGCAGCTTGTTCAAAAACATTCAGTACTTC. It yields the protein CASSLFKNIQYF.